These 15 T cell receptor beta chains share one sample of origin, sequenced in a study of shared clonotypes between healthy human individuals. This table comes from immunoSEQ multiplex PCR, and its TCRdb copy is limited to in-frame clones, with some not included. The profile covers roughly 1,500,000 clones, with 98% appearing a single time and roughly 0.45% taken by the ten largest. The specimen was naive CD4+ T cells sorted from blood. Described subset: CD45RA+ positively selected. The receptor set was obtained from a young man in good health.

The DNA of the CDR3 is TGTGCCAGTACCGAACAGGGAACTAACACTGAAGCTTTCTTT. Amino acid sequence: CASTEQGTNTEAFF. The chain couples TRBV19 to TRBJ1-1; the D gene is possibly TRBD1 (6 bases). The CDR3 has 14 amino acids. Deletions cut 7 bases from V and 2 bases from J, with 14 bases between. CDR1 is LNHDA and CDR2 is SQIVND in the germline V gene (reference sequence).

The chain carries TRBV6-5 and TRBJ2-1; unclear D gene. CDR3 length equals 14 residues. From germline, CDR1 is MNHEY and CDR2 SVGAGI. Trimming took 9 bases from V and 9 from J, leaving 21 bases between them. The CDR3 coding sequence is TGTGCCAGTTCGGGCCTAGACGTGGTAGGTGAGCAGTTCTTC. Amino acid sequence: CASSGLDVVGEQFF.

The chain is built from TRBV13 and TRBJ1-1; D perhaps matches TRBD1 (5 bases). In germline, CDR1 is PRHDT, CDR2 FYEKMQ (reference sequence). The CDR3 runs 14 residues. V gave up 7 bases and J gave up 3 bases, with 15 bases separating them. In DNA, the CDR3 is TGTGCCAGCACCCTACGGGGGGTTCACACTGAAGCTTTCTTT. It yields the protein CASTLRGVHTEAFF.

CDR3 sequence: CASSPYDPASLFF. Here the CDR3 DNA reads TGTGCCAGCTCACCGTACGATCCGGCTAGCCTGTTCTTC. This chain joins TRBV18 and TRBJ2-1, with D tentatively TRBD2 (5 bases). Germline V CDR1 and CDR2: KGHSH, LQKENI. Trimming stripped 3 bases from V and 15 bases from J, with 18 bases between. The length of the CDR3 is 13 residues.

The chain couples TRBV27 to TRBJ2-3, with D possibly called TRBD1 or TRBD2 (5 bases each). Trimming pared 2 bases from V and 2 bases from J, leaving 11 bases between. Germline assignment: CDR1 MNHEY and CDR2 SMNVEV (reference sequence). The CDR3 sequence is 15 residues long. The CDR3 nucleotides are TGTGCCAGCAGTTTAGCGGGCGGACACACAGATACGCAGTATTTT. It yields the protein CASSLAGGHTDTQYF.

This rearrangement joins TRBV30 to TRBJ2-3; TRBD2 aligns across 11 bases. The CDR3 runs 14 residues. Trimming removed 1 base from V and 7 bases from J; junction bases left unmatched: 4. The germline gives CDR1 GTSNPN, CDR2 SVGIG (reference sequence). The CDR3, as DNA: TGTGCCTGGAGTGCCGGGACTAGCGGATATACGCAGTATTTT. It encodes CAWSAGTSGYTQYF.

The chain links TRBV6-6 to TRBJ2-1, with D tentatively TRBD1 (6 bases). This CDR3 has 12 residues. The V gene's germline CDR1 is MNHNY and CDR2 SVGAGI (reference sequence). V lost 0 bases and J 15 bases, leaving 12 bases between the germline ends. The CDR3 DNA reads TGTGCCAGCAGTTACTCACCAGGGGACGGGTTCTTC. Translation: CASSYSPGDGFF.

The rearrangement uses TRBV25-1 and TRBJ2-2; no clear D gene. Trimming took off 3 bases at V and 7 bases at J, with 6 bases between the two ends. The CDR3 contains 12 residues. The V gene's germline CDR1 is MGHDK and CDR2 SYGVNS. In DNA form, the CDR3 reads TGTGCCAGCAGTGATTTGCTCGGGGAGCTGTTTTTT. Amino acids: CASSDLLGELFF.

CDR3 protein: CASTLWREVYETQYF. The CDR3 DNA reads as TGTGCCAGCACTCTCTGGCGGGAGGTTTACGAGACCCAGTACTTC. The genes are TRBV28 and TRBJ2-5, with 8 bases aligning to TRBD2. Germline V gives CDR1 MDHEN, CDR2 SYDVKM. This CDR3 region has 15 residues. The junction had 12 bases not matched to a gene; V was cut back by 7 bases and J by 5 bases.

This chain uses TRBV28 with TRBJ2-7; TRBD2 aligns across 9 bases. This CDR3 is built from 14 residues. Germline V gives CDR1 MDHEN, CDR2 SYDVKM. V trimming: 11 bases; J trimming: 4 bases; junction bases outside the gene matches: 12. The DNA for the CDR3 is TGTGCCTCAACGTCCCCTAGCGGGACGTACGAGCAGTACTTC. This translates into CASTSPSGTYEQYF.

This chain uses TRBV7-9 with TRBJ2-2; 9 nucleotides agree with TRBD2. This CDR3 has 15 residues. The ends lost 2 bases at V and 5 bases at J; junction bases unmatched: 3. Germline V gene sequence: CDR1 SEHNR, CDR2 FQNEAQ (reference sequence). CDR3 sequence reads: CASSLILAGTGELFF. The CDR3 nucleotides are TGTGCCAGCAGCTTAATACTAGCGGGTACCGGGGAGCTGTTTTTT.

V gene TRBV7-7 combines with J gene TRBJ2-1, with D possibly being TRBD2 (5 bases). Trimming cost V 5 bases and J 5 bases, with 10 bases left between them. CDR1 is SSHAT and CDR2 is FNYEAQ in the germline V gene (reference sequence). The CDR3 length is 13 residues. The CDR3 coding sequence is TGTGCCAGCAGCCCTCGGGGAAACAATGAGCAGTTCTTC. This gives the protein CASSPRGNNEQFF.

V usage is TRBV5-1 and J usage is TRBJ2-2; 11 bases agree with TRBD2. J was trimmed by 4 bases and V by 0 bases; bases with no gene match: 8. The germline V gene has CDR1 SGHRS and CDR2 YFSETQ. The CDR3 runs 18 residues. For the CDR3, the DNA is TGCGCCAGCAGCTTGGCCCTGTCTAGCGGGAGGTCCACCGGGGAGCTGTTTTTT. Protein product: CASSLALSSGRSTGELFF.

The chain links TRBV7-9 to TRBJ2-7; maybe TRBD2 (5 bases). Trimming left V 1 base short and J 2 bases short, with 9 bases between. Germline assignment: CDR1 SEHNR and CDR2 FQNEAQ (reference sequence). The length of the CDR3 is 14 residues. The CDR3 here is CASSLEGGPYEQYF. The DNA of the CDR3 is TGTGCCAGCAGCTTAGAAGGAGGTCCCTACGAGCAGTACTTC.

The gene calls are TRBV14 and TRBJ2-7; D might be TRBD1 (6 bases). From germline, CDR1 is SGHDN and CDR2 FVKESK. The CDR3 has 12 residues. V was trimmed by 0 bases and J by 12 bases, leaving 12 bases between them. The CDR3 bases are TGTGCCAGCAGCCAAGATTGGAAGGACAGGTACTTC. Translated, it gives CASSQDWKDRYF. Supplemented by reference TRBV14 and TRBJ2-7, the full variable domain reads EAGVTQFPSHSVIEKGQTVTLRCDPISGHDNLYWYRRVMGKEIKFLLHFVKESKQDESGMPNNRFLAERTGGTYSTLKVQPAELEDSGVYFCASSQDWKDRYFGPGTRLTVT.